Listed below are T cell receptor beta chains from one sample, sequenced in a study of T cells after somatic rescue of genetic block. Sequenced by immunoSEQ multiplex PCR; TCRdb stores in-frame clones only, minus some. Of about 10,000 clones listed, around 74% are singletons. The sequencing input was peripheral blood mononuclear cells (PBMCs). These receptors came from a boy younger than 18. The CDR3 runs from the conserved cysteine through the conserved F or W. A D gene is named only where the DNA matches it firmly. Not every row has a clone size; where given, it reads once, few, many or a size class.

>TRBD2|-|TRBV19|TRBJ2-1
CASSIGRGGRNNEQFF
TGTGCCAGTAGTATTGGCCGGGGGGGCCGCAACAATGAGCAGTTCTTC
>-|-|TRBV18|TRBJ2-7
CASSPRRDSSEQYF
TGTGCCAGCTCACCACGGCGAGACTCGAGCGAGCAGTACTTC
>TRBD1|-|TRBV6-1|TRBJ2-7
CASSELSGQGANEQYF
TGTGCCAGCAGTGAACTTTCGGGACAGGGGGCCAACGAGCAGTACTTC
>-|-|TRBV7-2|TRBJ2-7
CASSLSWLHSEQYF
TGTGCCAGCAGCTTAAGTTGGCTCCATAGCGAGCAGTACTTC
>-|few|TRBV28|TRBJ1-2
CASSVTVYGYTF
TGTGCCAGCAGTGTTACGGTCTATGGCTACACCTTC
>-|-|TRBV7-3|TRBJ1-4
CASSYESIMKNCFF
-
>-|once|TRBV2|TRBJ2-2
CASTPGTRTPGELFF
TGTGCCAGCACACCCGGGACCCGAACACCCGGGGAGCTGTTTTTT
>-|-|TRBV28|TRBJ1-3
CASSIQGSGNTIYF
TGTGCCAGCAGTATCCAGGGTTCTGGAAACACCATATATTTT
>-|few|TRBV7-2|TRBJ1-6
CASSLGLQNSPLHF
TGTGCCAGCAGCTTAGGACTCCAGAATTCACCCCTCCACTTT
>-|once|TRBV28|TRBJ2-1
CASTELVSSYNEQFF
TGTGCCAGCACCGAACTAGTTTCCTCCTACAATGAGCAGTTCTTC
>-|-|TRBV11-1|TRBJ2-1
CASSLRSEPYNEQFF
TGTGCCAGCAGCTTAAGAAGCGAACCCTACAATGAGCAGTTCTTC
>TRBD2|once|TRBV7-8|TRBJ2-1
CASSLGLAGTFSYNEQFF
TGTGCCAGCAGCTTAGGCCTAGCGGGGACCTTTTCCTACAATGAGCAGTTCTTC
>-|-|TRBV9|TRBJ1-2
CASSVGQDPNYGYTF
TGTGCCAGCAGCGTAGGACAGGACCCTAACTATGGCTACACCTTC
>TRBD1|-|TRBV28|TRBJ1-4
CASSFDRVYTNEKLFF
TGTGCCAGCAGTTTCGACAGGGTTTATACTAATGAAAAACTGTTTTTT
>TRBD2|-|TRBV28|TRBJ2-1
CASSPTSGRHEQFF
TGTGCCAGCAGTCCGACTAGCGGGAGACATGAGCAGTTCTTC
>-|-|TRBV25-1|TRBJ1-2
CASSPGTNYGYTF
TGTGCCAGCAGTCCCGGGACGAATTATGGCTACACCTTC
>TRBD2|once|TRBV10-1|TRBJ2-7
CASSEITGGGHEQYF
TGCGCCAGCAGTGAGATTACGGGAGGCGGACACGAGCAGTACTTC